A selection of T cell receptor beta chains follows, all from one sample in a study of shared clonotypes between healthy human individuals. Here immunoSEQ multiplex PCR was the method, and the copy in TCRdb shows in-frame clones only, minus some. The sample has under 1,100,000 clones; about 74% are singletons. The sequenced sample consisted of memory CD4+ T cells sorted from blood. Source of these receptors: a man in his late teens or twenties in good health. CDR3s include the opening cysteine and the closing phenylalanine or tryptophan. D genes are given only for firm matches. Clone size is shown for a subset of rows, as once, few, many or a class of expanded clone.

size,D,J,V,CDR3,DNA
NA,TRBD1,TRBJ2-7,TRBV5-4,CASSSGQELYEQYF,TGTGCCAGCAGCTCCGGACAGGAGCTTTACGAGCAGTACTTC
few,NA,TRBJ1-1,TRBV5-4,CASSLLVNTEAFF,TGTGCCAGCAGCTTGCTGGTGAACACTGAAGCTTTCTTT
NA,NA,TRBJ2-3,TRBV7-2,CASSLLRSNRADTQYF,TGTGCCAGCAGCCTACTAAGGAGCAACCGGGCAGATACGCAGTATTTT
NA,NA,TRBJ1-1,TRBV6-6,CASSSWTLLADTEAFF,TGTGCCAGCAGTTCTTGGACCCTCCTTGCAGACACTGAAGCTTTCTTT
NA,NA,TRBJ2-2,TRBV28,CASSLFPSPGELFF,TGTGCCAGCAGTTTATTCCCCTCCCCCGGGGAGCTGTTTTTT
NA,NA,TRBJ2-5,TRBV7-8,CASSLSEQLGPTQYF,TGTGCCAGCAGCTTAAGTGAGCAACTAGGGCCGACCCAGTACTTC
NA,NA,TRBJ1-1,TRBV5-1,CASRYSGSLEAFF,TGCGCCAGCAGGTACTCGGGGAGCCTTGAAGCTTTCTTT
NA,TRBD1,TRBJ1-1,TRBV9,CASSVAHGQGLRVKTEAFF,TGTGCCAGCAGCGTAGCTCATGGACAGGGATTGAGGGTTAAGACTGAAGCTTTCTTT
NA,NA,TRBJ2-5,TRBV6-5,CASSYSEARETQYF,TGTGCCAGCAGTTACTCGGAGGCAAGGGAGACCCAGTACTTC
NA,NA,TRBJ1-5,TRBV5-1,CASSWDSNQPQHF,TGCGCCAGCAGCTGGGATAGCAATCAGCCCCAGCATTTT
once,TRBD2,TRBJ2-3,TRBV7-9,CASSSTSGSGTDTQYF,TGTGCCAGCAGCTCGACTAGCGGGAGCGGAACAGATACGCAGTATTTT
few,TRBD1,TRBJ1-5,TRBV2,CASSATGGYSNQPQHF,TGTGCCAGCAGTGCGACAGGGGGTTATAGCAATCAGCCCCAGCATTTT
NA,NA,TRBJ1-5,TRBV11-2,CASSSYRDFERNQPQHF,TGTGCCAGCAGCTCGTACCGGGACTTCGAGAGAAATCAGCCCCAGCATTTT
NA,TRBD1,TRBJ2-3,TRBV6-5,CASRTGVGGTDTQYF,TGTGCCAGCAGGACAGGGGTTGGGGGCACAGATACGCAGTATTTT
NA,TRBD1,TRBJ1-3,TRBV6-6,CASSDRGRRSGNTIYF,TGTGCCAGCAGCGACAGGGGGCGTAGGTCTGGAAACACCATATATTTT
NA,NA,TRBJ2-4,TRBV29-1,CSVVQGLAKNIQYF,TGCAGCGTTGTACAGGGACTGGCCAAAAACATTCAGTACTTC
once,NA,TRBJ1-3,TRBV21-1,CASSKYGQGQYGNTIYF,TGTGCCAGCAGCAAATACGGACAGGGGCAGTATGGAAACACCATATATTTT
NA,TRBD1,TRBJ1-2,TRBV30,CAWSPDRGGGYTF,TGTGCCTGGAGTCCAGACAGGGGGGGCGGCTACACCTTC
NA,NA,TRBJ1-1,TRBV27,CASRFGRENTEAFF,TGTGCCAGCAGGTTCGGACGGGAGAACACTGAAGCTTTCTTT
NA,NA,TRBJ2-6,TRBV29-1,CSVVSSGANVLTF,TGCAGCGTTGTTAGCTCTGGGGCCAACGTCCTGACTTTC
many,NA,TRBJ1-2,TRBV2,CASSPDWGYTF,TGTGCCAGCAGCCCCGATTGGGGCTACACCTTC
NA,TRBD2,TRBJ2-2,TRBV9,CASTPQLAGAGELFF,TGTGCCAGCACTCCCCAACTAGCGGGAGCTGGGGAGCTGTTTTTT
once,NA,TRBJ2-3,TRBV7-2,CASSHTNTQYF,TGTGCCAGCAGCCATACCAATACGCAGTATTTT
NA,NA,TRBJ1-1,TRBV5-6,CASSSGLVGFTEAFF,TGTGCCAGCAGCTCGGGGTTGGTGGGGTTCACTGAAGCTTTCTTT
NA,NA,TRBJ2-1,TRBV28,CASSFRQRLSNEQFF,TGTGCCAGCAGTTTTCGGCAGAGGCTTTCCAATGAGCAGTTCTTC
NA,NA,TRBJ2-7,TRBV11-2,CASSLMRTVYEQYF,TGTGCCAGCAGCTTAATGCGGACAGTCTACGAGCAGTACTTC
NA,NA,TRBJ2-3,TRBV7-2,CASSPSGDTQYF,TGTGCCAGCAGCCCCAGCGGAGATACGCAGTATTTT
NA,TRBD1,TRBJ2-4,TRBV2,CASSGQGANIQYF,TGTGCCAGCAGCGGACAGGGGGCGAACATTCAGTACTTC
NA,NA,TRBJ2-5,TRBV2,CASSPLALVAETQYF,TGTGCCAGCAGTCCCCTAGCCCTAGTGGCAGAGACCCAGTACTTC
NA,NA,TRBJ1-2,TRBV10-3,CAISSTGNYGYTF,TGTGCCATCAGTTCGACAGGAAACTATGGCTACACCTTC
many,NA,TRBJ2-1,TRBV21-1,CASSKSSVAGAGGGEQFF,TGTGCCAGCAGCAAATCGTCCGTAGCGGGGGCGGGCGGCGGGGAGCAGTTCTTC
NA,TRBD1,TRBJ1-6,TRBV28,CASAYGTGRTPLHF,TGTGCCAGCGCATACGGGACAGGTCGGACACCCCTCCACTTT
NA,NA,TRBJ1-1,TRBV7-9,CASSRYGGTDTEAFF,TGTGCCAGCAGCCGATATGGGGGAACGGACACTGAAGCTTTCTTT
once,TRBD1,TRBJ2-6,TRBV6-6,CASSPDRVGANVLTF,TGTGCCAGCAGCCCGGACAGGGTTGGGGCCAACGTCCTGACTTTC
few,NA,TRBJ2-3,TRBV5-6,CASSLLAGTTTDTQYF,TGTGCCAGCAGCTTACTTGCCGGGACCACCACGGATACGCAGTATTTT
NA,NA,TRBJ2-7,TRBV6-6,CASSSPLGAGTYEQYF,TGTGCCAGCAGTTCCCCTCTAGGGGCGGGAACCTACGAGCAGTACTTC
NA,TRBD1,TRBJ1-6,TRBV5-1,CASSGGDRGNSPLHF,TGCGCCAGCAGCGGAGGGGACAGGGGGAATTCACCCCTCCACTTT
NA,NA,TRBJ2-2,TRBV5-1,CASSVLGVTGELFF,TGCGCCAGCAGCGTTCTGGGGGTCACCGGGGAGCTGTTTTTT
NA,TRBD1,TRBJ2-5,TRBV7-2,CASSYGQGRSLEETQYF,TGTGCCAGCAGCTACGGACAGGGTAGGAGTCTAGAAGAGACCCAGTACTTC
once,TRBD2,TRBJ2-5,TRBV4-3,CASSQGDFRTSGQETQYF,TGCGCCAGCAGCCAAGGAGATTTTCGGACTAGCGGCCAAGAGACCCAGTACTTC
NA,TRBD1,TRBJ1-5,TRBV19,CASSRLGTGTKTDQPQHF,TGTGCCAGTAGTAGGCTGGGGACAGGCACTAAAACAGATCAGCCCCAGCATTTT
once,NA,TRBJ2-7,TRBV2,CASSERQSSEQYF,TGTGCCAGCAGTGAAAGACAGTCTAGCGAGCAGTACTTC
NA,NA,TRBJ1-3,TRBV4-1,CASSQGGGIRSGNTIYF,TGCGCCAGCAGCCAAGGTGGGGGGATACGCTCTGGAAACACCATATATTTT
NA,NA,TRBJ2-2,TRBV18,CASSPTGTVNTGELFF,TGTGCCAGCTCACCTACCGGGACGGTGAACACCGGGGAGCTGTTTTTT
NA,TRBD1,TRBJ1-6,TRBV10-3,CAISESGTDESPLHF,TGTGCCATCAGTGAGTCAGGGACAGACGAATCACCCCTCCACTTT
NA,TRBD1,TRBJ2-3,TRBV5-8,CASSLEGQSTDTQYF,TGTGCCAGCAGCTTGGAGGGACAGAGCACAGATACGCAGTATTTT
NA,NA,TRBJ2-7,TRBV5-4,CASSLAPTVSYEQYF,TGTGCCAGCAGCTTAGCCCCGACAGTCTCCTACGAGCAGTACTTC
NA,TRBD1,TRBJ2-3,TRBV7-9,CASSFGPTGGRDTQYF,TGTGCCAGCAGCTTCGGCCCCACAGGGGGCCGGGATACGCAGTATTTT
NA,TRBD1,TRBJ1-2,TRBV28,CALQGPNYGYTF,TGTGCCCTACAGGGGCCCAACTATGGCTACACCTTC
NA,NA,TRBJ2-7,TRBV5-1,CASSLWGGDEQYF,TGCGCCAGCAGCTTGTGGGGGGGCGACGAGCAGTACTTC
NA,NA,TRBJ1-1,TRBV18,CASSPPAGVEAFF,TGTGCCAGCTCACCACCGGCAGGGGTTGAAGCTTTCTTT